The rows below give T cell receptor beta chains drawn from one sample of a study of cytomegalovirus exposure and HLA in healthy donors. Generated by immunoSEQ multiplex PCR, the TCRdb table keeps only in-frame clones and is missing some. The table has 150,000 to 200,000 clones, more than 70% seen once. The sequencing sample was made of PBMCs. The receptors come from a male donor in good health and CMV-seropositive. The CDR3 runs from the conserved cysteine through the conserved F or W. The D gene is left open where the match is weak. Expanded clones are given a class, and other clones once, few, many or no size at all.

TRBD1	TRBJ2-5	NA	TRBV25-1	CASRDRVQETQYF	TGTGCCAGCCGAGACAGGGTACAAGAGACCCAGTACTTC
TRBD2	TRBJ2-5	NA	TRBV4-2	CASSQGRVAGEGETQYF	TGTGCCAGCAGCCAAGGGAGGGTAGCGGGAGAAGGAGAGACCCAGTACTTC
NA	TRBJ2-7	few	TRBV10-3	CAISARNYEQYF	TGTGCCATCAGCGCCAGGAACTACGAGCAGTACTTC
NA	TRBJ1-2	NA	TRBV11-2	CASSPEFGGNYGYTF	TGTGCCAGCAGCCCCGAGTTTGGAGGGAACTATGGCTACACCTTC
NA	TRBJ2-7	NA	TRBV7-2	CASSLEGVSTYEQYF	TGTGCCAGCAGCTTAGAAGGGGTCAGCACCTACGAGCAGTACTTC
NA	TRBJ1-5	NA	TRBV29-1	CSVARGSNQPQHF	TGCAGCGTTGCCCGAGGAAGCAATCAGCCCCAGCATTTT
NA	TRBJ2-2	NA	TRBV6-6	CASRGAGELFF	TGTGCCAGCAGGGGAGCCGGGGAGCTGTTTTTT
NA	TRBJ2-3	NA	TRBV2	CASRAASGTDTQYF	TGTGCCAGCAGAGCCGCTAGCGGCACAGATACGCAGTATTTT
TRBD1	TRBJ2-7	NA	TRBV29-1	CSAQTGKYYEQYF	TGCAGCGCTCAGACAGGGAAGTATTACGAGCAGTACTTC
NA	TRBJ2-5	NA	TRBV28	CASSCRLIGEAQETQYF	TGTGCCAGCAGTTGCCGCCTGATAGGGGAGGCACAAGAGACCCAGTACTTC
TRBD1	TRBJ1-2	NA	TRBV19	CASSRGQGNGYTF	TGTGCCAGTAGCCGGGGACAGGGGAATGGCTACACCTTC
NA	TRBJ2-1	NA	TRBV6-5	CASSYSSELRANEQFF	TGTGCCAGCAGTTACTCGTCCGAGCTGAGAGCCAATGAGCAGTTCTTC
NA	TRBJ2-2	NA	TRBV10-3	CAISDPLLPGELFF	TGTGCCATCAGTGATCCCCTCCTCCCCGGGGAGCTGTTTTTT
TRBD2	TRBJ2-3	NA	TRBV13	CASSLNWFAGVSTDTQYF	TGTGCCAGCAGCTTAAACTGGTTCGCGGGAGTCAGCACAGATACGCAGTATTTT
TRBD2	TRBJ2-2	NA	TRBV13	CASSPSTSRNTGELFF	TGTGCCAGCAGCCCGTCGACTAGCAGAAACACCGGGGAGCTGTTTTTT
TRBD1	TRBJ1-2	NA	TRBV25-1	CASSSGSGTGYGYTF	TGTGCCAGCAGTAGTGGATCCGGGACAGGCTATGGCTACACCTTC
TRBD2	TRBJ2-1	NA	TRBV19	CATTSGAYNEQFF	TGTGCCACGACTAGCGGGGCCTACAATGAGCAGTTCTTC
TRBD1	TRBJ1-2	NA	TRBV10-2	CASGDRAGYGYTF	TGCGCCAGCGGCGACAGGGCGGGCTATGGCTACACCTTC
NA	TRBJ2-1	NA	TRBV7-9	CASSLGPREQFF	TGTGCCAGCAGCTTAGGCCCGCGGGAGCAGTTCTTC
TRBD1	TRBJ2-3	NA	TRBV6-5	CASSYERQGADTQYF	TGTGCCAGCAGTTACGAACGCCAGGGGGCAGATACGCAGTATTTT
TRBD1	TRBJ2-7	NA	TRBV19	CASSRTGYHEQYF	TGTGCCAGTAGTCGGACAGGGTACCACGAGCAGTACTTC
TRBD2	TRBJ2-2	NA	TRBV10-2	CASRLAGGPTGELFF	TGCGCCAGCAGACTAGCGGGAGGACCGACCGGGGAGCTGTTTTTT
NA	TRBJ2-7	few	TRBV6-5	CASSPRRGYEQYF	TGTGCCAGCAGCCCTCGGCGAGGGTACGAGCAGTACTTC
TRBD2	TRBJ2-4	NA	TRBV28	CASRGPGGRNIQYF	TGTGCCAGCAGGGGCCCGGGAGGACGAAACATTCAGTACTTC
NA	TRBJ1-5	NA	TRBV7-8	CASSKRSAGDSNQPQHF	TGTGCCAGCAGCAAACGGTCCGCGGGGGATAGCAATCAGCCCCAGCATTTT
NA	TRBJ2-1	NA	TRBV14	CASSQERFPALSNEQFF	TGTGCCAGCAGCCAAGAGCGGTTTCCAGCGTTATCCAATGAGCAGTTCTTC
NA	TRBJ1-2	NA	TRBV30	CAWNGGDGYTF	TGTGCCTGGAATGGAGGGGATGGCTACACCTTC
NA	TRBJ2-2	NA	TRBV21-1	CASSRKPSRCGRYTGELFF	TGTGCCAGCAGCCGAAAGCCCTCCCGGTGCGGGAGATACACCGGGGAGCTGTTTTTT
TRBD1	TRBJ1-1	NA	TRBV18	CASSLRQGSILTEAFF	TGTGCCAGCTCACTCCGACAGGGTTCGATTCTGACTGAAGCTTTCTTT
NA	TRBJ1-1	NA	TRBV7-2	CASSLDVRNTEAFF	TGTGCCAGCAGCTTAGATGTCAGGAACACTGAAGCTTTCTTT